Listed here are 28 T cell receptor beta chains from one sample, sequenced in a study of ipilimumab plus nivolumab after autologous stem cell transplantation. The method was immunoSEQ multiplex PCR; TCRdb's version includes in-frame clones alone and lacks a portion of them. The top ten clones hold around a quarter of a sample with about 23,000 clones, 74% of them seen once. The input for sequencing was PBMCs, taken in a trial of ipilimumab plus nivolumab as post-transplant consolidation. These receptor sequences come from a male donor with diffuse large B-cell lymphoma.

The chain joins TRBV19 to TRBJ2-1; 7 bases are a match to TRBD2. The J segment lost 3 bases and the V segment lost 3 bases, leaving 2 bases of the junction unmatched. The CDR3 has 14 amino acids. Germline V CDR1 and CDR2: LNHDA, SQIVND (reference sequence). The CDR3, as DNA: TGTGCCAGTAGTATGCGGGGGATCTACAATGAGCAGTTCTTC. It is translated as CASSMRGIYNEQFF.

As to this clone: The same CDR3 arises from other DNA sequences in this sample as well. Here the CDR3 DNA reads TGTGCCAGCAGACCCTGGGGACTTCAAGAGACCCAGTACTTC. This sequence encodes CASRPWGLQETQYF. The chain has TRBV2 and TRBJ2-5, with D perhaps matching TRBD2 (6 bases). V lost 6 bases to trimming and J lost 2 bases, with 13 bases between them. Per the germline V gene, CDR1 is SNHLY and CDR2 is FYNNEI. This CDR3 is 14 amino acids long.

The rearrangement links TRBV11-2 to TRBJ2-5; D may be TRBD2 (5 bases). The DNA end is more similar to TRBJ2-7, so the J call may be wrong. Germline CDR1 SGHAT, CDR2 FQNNGV. The CDR3 runs to 12 residues. CDR3 residues: CASSPYGDEQYF. CDR3 DNA sequence: TGTGCCAGCAGCCCGTACGGGGACGAGCAGTACTTC.

The chain links TRBV29-1 to TRBJ2-2; D call uncertain. Deletions cut 3 bases from V and 2 bases from J, with 19 bases between. Germline lookup yields CDR1 SQVTM and CDR2 ANQGSEA. The CDR3 contains 17 residues. The CDR3 DNA is TGCAGCGTTGATCACGCGATCTCCTTTGAAAACACCGGGGAGCTGTTTTTT. Its protein is CSVDHAISFENTGELFF.

This clone was picked up one time. J is TRBJ1-4 and V is TRBV19; a weak D match, TRBD1 (6 bases). CDR3 size: 16 residues. The V end was cut by 6 bases, the J end by 0 bases, with 14 bases between. CDR1 and CDR2 from the germline V gene are LNHDA and SQIVND (reference sequence). Here the CDR3 reads CASSPTRTATNEKLFF. Written as DNA, the CDR3 is TGTGCCAGTAGCCCCACCAGGACAGCAACTAATGAAAAACTGTTTTTT.

This clone was seen a handful of times. The chain couples TRBV7-9 to TRBJ2-6, with unresolved D. V lost 3 bases to trimming and J lost 0 bases, with 3 bases between them. The CDR3 length is 14 residues. The germline V gene has CDR1 SEHNR and CDR2 FQNEAQ (reference sequence). The CDR3 loop reads CASSLVSGANVLTF. CDR3 bases: TGTGCCAGCAGCTTGGTCTCTGGGGCCAACGTCCTGACTTTC.

This chain connects TRBV5-4 to TRBJ2-3, with 8 bases fitting TRBD2. In germline, CDR1 is SGHNT, CDR2 YYREEE (reference sequence). The CDR3 sequence is 16 residues long. Trimming took 4 bases from V and 0 from J; bases not matched to a gene: 7. The CDR3 DNA reads TGTGCCAGCAGCCCCGGGGGGGCGAGCAGCACAGATACGCAGTATTTT. Translating gives CASSPGGASSTDTQYF.

The V and J genes are TRBV7-2 and TRBJ2-1; D is unclear. Germline CDR1 and CDR2: SGHTA and FQGNSA. V was pared by 3 bases and J by 1 base, with 7 bases between. The length of the CDR3 is 14 residues. DNA of the CDR3: TGTGCCAGCAGCTTCTCCAAATCCTACAATGAGCAGTTCTTC. Protein sequence: CASSFSKSYNEQFF.

The chain recombines TRBV6-1 with TRBJ1-6; 8 bases align to TRBD1. From germline, CDR1 is MNHNS and CDR2 SASEGT. After removal of 7 bases from V and 10 bases from J, the junction contained 12 bases not matched to a gene. The CDR3 extends over 15 amino acids. CDR3 loop: CASTSGQGGRSPLHF. CDR3 coding DNA: TGTGCCAGCACCTCAGGACAGGGTGGACGCTCACCCCTCCACTTT.

The chain has TRBV7-2 and TRBJ2-1, with 15 bases identical to TRBD2. CDR1 and CDR2 (germline): SGHTA, FQGNSA. The CDR3 runs 16 residues. J lost 7 bases, V lost 3 bases, and 4 bases had no gene match. CDR3: CASSLGLAGGDNEQFF. CDR3 nucleotide sequence: TGTGCCAGCAGCTTGGGACTAGCGGGAGGAGATAATGAGCAGTTCTTC.

The chain combines TRBV1 with TRBJ2-1; TRBD2, the D gene given by the table, was not confirmed from the DNA. TRBV1 is designated a pseudogene. The CDR3 has 17 amino acids. The CDR3 reads CTSSPPPTWEAYNEQFF. DNA of the CDR3: TGCACCAGCAGCCCTCCCCCAACCTGGGAGGCCTACAATGAGCAGTTCTTC.

The V and J genes are TRBV2 and TRBJ2-1; 12 bases match TRBD2. Looked up from germline, CDR1 is SNHLY and CDR2 is FYNNEI. This CDR3 has 14 amino acids. Trimming at V came to 9 bases and at J to 4 bases, leaving 4 bases not matched to a gene. The CDR3 DNA is TGTGCCAGATCGACTAGCGGGAGTTACAATGAGCAGTTCTTC. Translation gives CARSTSGSYNEQFF.

This sequence joins TRBV7-9 and TRBJ1-4; D not resolved. The V gene's germline CDR1 is SEHNR and CDR2 FQNEAQ (reference sequence). V was cut by 1 base and J by 5 bases, with 8 bases left in between. There are 14 residues in the CDR3. This CDR3 is CASSLEARNEKLFF. CDR3 coding DNA: TGTGCCAGCAGCTTAGAAGCCCGAAATGAAAAACTGTTTTTT.

This chain links TRBV5-1 with TRBJ2-7; D is tentatively TRBD1 or TRBD2 (5 bases each). V dropped 4 bases and J dropped 6 bases, with 20 bases sitting between them. CDR3 length: 15 amino acids. Germline lookup yields CDR1 SGHRS and CDR2 YFSETQ. The CDR3 DNA reads TGCGCCAGCAGCCCCCGGGAACAGGCCCCTGGCGAGCAGTACTTC. It specifies CASSPREQAPGEQYF.

The chain is built from TRBV4-1 and TRBJ1-2, with D hard to call. Germline V gene sequence: CDR1 MGHRA, CDR2 YSYEKL. This CDR3 is 15 amino acids long. V was pared by 4 bases and J by 4 bases, with 16 bases between. The CDR3 region is CASSPLEGYAYGYTF. In nucleotides, the CDR3 is TGCGCCAGCAGCCCCCTCGAGGGATACGCCTATGGCTACACCTTC.

J is TRBJ1-2 and V is TRBV5-1; D ambiguous. Trimming left V 0 bases short and J 4 bases short, with 13 bases between. This CDR3 is built from 15 residues. The V gene's germline CDR1 is SGHRS and CDR2 YFSETQ. CDR3 sequence: CASSLDIPNSYGYTF. DNA of the CDR3: TGCGCCAGCAGCTTGGATATACCGAATAGCTATGGCTACACCTTC.

This rearrangement joins TRBV6-1 to TRBJ1-6; 8 bases align to TRBD1. Germline CDR1 is MNHNS and CDR2 is SASEGT. The V segment lost 9 bases and the J segment 9 bases; nucleotides outside the gene matches: 10. CDR3 length: 14 residues. This chain's CDR3 is CARPGDRTFSPLHF. As DNA, the CDR3 is TGTGCCAGGCCCGGGGACAGGACGTTTTCACCCCTCCACTTT.

The rearrangement uses TRBV29-1 and TRBJ2-1, with a tentative D call TRBD2 (6 bases). The CDR3 contains 12 residues. Per the germline V gene, CDR1 is SQVTM and CDR2 is ANQGSEA. Trimming left V 4 bases short and J 2 bases short, with 6 bases between. As DNA, the CDR3 is TGCAGCGTTGGGAGGGCCTACAATGAGCAGTTCTTC. As protein: CSVGRAYNEQFF.

The V and J genes are TRBV4-1 and TRBJ2-4; TRBD2 might be the D (5 bases). The V end lost 4 bases, the J end lost 7 bases, and 11 bases lay between the germline ends. There are 13 residues in the CDR3. The germline V gene has CDR1 MGHRA and CDR2 YSYEKL. CDR3 sequence: CASSLLPGNIQYF. The CDR3 DNA is TGCGCCAGCAGCCTTCTACCGGGGAACATTCAGTACTTC.

The chain couples TRBV30 to TRBJ2-5, with TRBD2 identical over 7 bases. Unmatched junction bases numbered 10, after V lost 0 bases and J lost 9 bases. The CDR3 sequence is 14 residues long. Germline V lookup: CDR1 GTSNPN, CDR2 SVGIG (reference sequence). CDR3 region: CAWSVLGRGGPQYF. CDR3 coding DNA: TGTGCCTGGAGTGTACTAGGGAGGGGTGGGCCCCAGTACTTC.

The rearrangement joins TRBV2 to TRBJ2-5; tentatively, D is TRBD1 (6 bases). CDR1 SNHLY and CDR2 FYNNEI come from the germline V gene. The ends were cut back, 3 bases at V and 1 base at J, with 15 bases in the middle. CDR3 size: 16 residues. The DNA for the CDR3 is TGTGCCAGCAGTGATGGTGGGGGCAGGTTCCAAGAGACCCAGTACTTC. This encodes CASSDGGGRFQETQYF.

The rearrangement joins TRBV25-1 to TRBJ1-2, with D maybe TRBD1 (6 bases). Germline assignment: CDR1 MGHDK and CDR2 SYGVNS. The CDR3 has 14 amino acids. V lost 4 bases and J 7 bases, leaving 16 bases between the germline ends. CDR3 sequence: CASSGTGSLSGYTF. CDR3 coding DNA: TGTGCCAGCAGTGGCACAGGGTCTCTGAGTGGCTACACCTTC.

This chain joins TRBV6-1 and TRBJ2-7; 12 bases match TRBD1. The V gene's germline CDR1 is MNHNS and CDR2 SASEGT. The CDR3 covers 16 residues. The ends lost 2 bases at V and 6 bases at J; junction bases unmatched: 8. The CDR3 nucleotides are TGTGCCAGCAGTGAAATCGCGGGACAGGGGGCGGGCGAGCAGTACTTC. Residues: CASSEIAGQGAGEQYF.

This clone turned up a few times. The gene calls are TRBV10-3 and TRBJ1-1; weak D call: TRBD1 (5 bases). Per germline, CDR1 ENHRY and CDR2 SYGVKD. Trimming took off 3 bases at V and 1 base at J, with 9 bases between the two ends. CDR3 size: 14 residues. The CDR3 DNA follows: TGTGCCATCAGTGATGAGGGACCGAACACTGAAGCTTTCTTT. Its translation is CAISDEGPNTEAFF.

V gene TRBV19 combines with J gene TRBJ2-5; D uncertain. Germline-derived CDR1 and CDR2 are LNHDA and SQIVND (reference sequence). Trimming left V 3 bases short and J 5 bases short, with 13 bases between. The CDR3 runs to 14 residues. The CDR3 DNA reads as TGTGCCAGTAGTATTGGGAACGGTCTGGAGACCCAGTACTTC. Protein product: CASSIGNGLETQYF.

The chain combines TRBV11-3 with TRBJ2-7; 10 positions match TRBD2. CDR1 SGHNT and CDR2 YENEEA come from the germline V gene. This CDR3 spans 15 amino acids. The junction had 5 bases not matched to a gene; V was cut back by 1 base and J by 5 bases. CDR3 in amino acids: CASSLAGLAVDEQYF. Written as DNA, the CDR3 is TGTGCCAGCAGCTTAGCCGGACTAGCGGTCGACGAGCAGTACTTC.

The J gene is TRBJ1-1, the V gene TRBV11-1, with TRBD1 identical over 8 bases. Per the germline V gene, CDR1 is SGHAT and CDR2 is FQDESV (reference sequence). The trim removed 7 bases at V and 7 bases at J, leaving 8 bases unmatched. This CDR3 has 13 residues. CDR3 region: CASTHTGGGEAFF. The DNA for the CDR3 is TGTGCCAGCACCCACACAGGGGGAGGTGAAGCTTTCTTT.

The count of this clone is one. This sequence joins TRBV5-4 and TRBJ2-7, with TRBD1 matching 7 bases. Germline-derived CDR1 and CDR2 are SGHNT and YYREEE (reference sequence). Unmatched junction bases numbered 6, after V lost 3 bases and J lost 6 bases. This CDR3 comprises 13 residues. The chain's CDR3 is CASSYTGAFEQYF. In DNA form, the CDR3 reads TGTGCCAGCAGCTACACAGGGGCCTTCGAGCAGTACTTC.